This T cell receptor beta chain appears in the sequencing data of a study of blood T cell repertoires in COVID-19. This table comes from immunoSEQ multiplex PCR, and its TCRdb copy is limited to in-frame clones, with some not included. Here the sample spans under 300,000 clones, about 83% being singletons. The germline V gene has CDR1 LGHDT and CDR2 YNNKEL (reference sequence). This CDR3 has 18 amino acids. V shed 4 bases and J 2 bases; nucleotides not matched to a gene: 6. The sequencing input was peripheral blood. V usage is TRBV3-1 (or the pseudogene TRBV3-2) and J usage is TRBJ1-6; 12 bases line up with TRBD1. The TCR originated in a woman aged 40-49 years who had recovered from COVID-19. CDR3 in amino acids: CASSPKGTGGPYNSPLHF. CDR3 sequence (DNA): TGTGCCAGCAGCCCGAAAGGGACAGGGGGCCCCTATAATTCACCCCTCCACTTT.